This entry describes one TCR beta chain. CDR1 is LNHDA and CDR2 is SQIVND in the germline V gene (reference sequence). The ends were cut back, 8 bases at V and 7 bases at J, with 24 bases in the middle. This CDR3 has 16 residues. The data were taken from a study of blood T cell repertoires in COVID-19. Study context: The study drew acute and convalescent COVID-19 samples from the United States, Italy and Spain. PBMCs, B-cell-depleted T cells, or T cells provided the cDNA or gDNA that made up the material.

Original analysis: Nucleated cell number was recorded as an estimate derived from reference gene primer amplification. Produced via immunoSEQ multiplex PCR; TCRdb's table is partial and in-frame only. That table is the source of V, J and clone size, and D and trimming were worked out from the DNA. The table has 15,000 to 20,000 clones, almost 85% seen once. This sequence was found in a man aged 80 or over with acute or convalescent COVID-19. This chain uses TRBV19 with TRBJ1-5; D possibly corresponds to TRBD1 (5 bases). Specimen: peripheral blood. For the CDR3, the DNA is TGTGCCAGTCGAAGGCGGCAGGGCACAGAGAAACAGCCCCAGCATTTT. It encodes CASRRRQGTEKQPQHF.